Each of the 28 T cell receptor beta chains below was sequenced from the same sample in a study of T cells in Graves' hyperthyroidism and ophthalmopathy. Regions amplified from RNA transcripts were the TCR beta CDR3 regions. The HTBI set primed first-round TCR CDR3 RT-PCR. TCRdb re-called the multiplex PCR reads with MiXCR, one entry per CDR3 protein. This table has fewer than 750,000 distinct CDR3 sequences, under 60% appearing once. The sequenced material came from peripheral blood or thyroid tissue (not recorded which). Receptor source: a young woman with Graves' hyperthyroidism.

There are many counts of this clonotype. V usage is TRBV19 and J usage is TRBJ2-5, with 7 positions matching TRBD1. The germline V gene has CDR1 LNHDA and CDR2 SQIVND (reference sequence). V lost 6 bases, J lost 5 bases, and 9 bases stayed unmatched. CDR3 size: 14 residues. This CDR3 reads CASRRQGPLETQYF. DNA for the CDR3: TGTGCCAGTAGACGACAGGGTCCGCTGGAGACCCAGTACTTC.

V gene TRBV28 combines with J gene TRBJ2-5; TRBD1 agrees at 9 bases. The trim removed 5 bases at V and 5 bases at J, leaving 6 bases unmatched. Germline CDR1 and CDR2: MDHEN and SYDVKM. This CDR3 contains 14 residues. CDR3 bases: TGTGCCAGCAGTCAAACAGGGGGCTGGGAGACCCAGTACTTC. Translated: CASSQTGGWETQYF. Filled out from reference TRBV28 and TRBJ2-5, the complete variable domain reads DVKVTQSSRYLVKRTGEKVFLECVQDMDHENMFWYRQDPGLGLRLIYFSYDVKMKEKGDIPEGYSVSREKKERFSLILESASTNQTSMYLCASSQTGGWETQYFGPGTRLLVL.

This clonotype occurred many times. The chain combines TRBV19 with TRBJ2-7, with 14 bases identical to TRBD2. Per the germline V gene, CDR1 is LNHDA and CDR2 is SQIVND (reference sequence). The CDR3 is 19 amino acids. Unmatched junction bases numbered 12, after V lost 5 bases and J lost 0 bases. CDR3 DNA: TGTGCCAGTAGTCCCATGACTAGCGGGAGGGGTTTTCCCTCCTACGAGCAGTACTTC. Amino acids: CASSPMTSGRGFPSYEQYF. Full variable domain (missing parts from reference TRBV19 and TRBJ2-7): DGGITQSPKYLFRKEGQNVTLSCEQNLNHDAMYWYRQDPGQGLRLIYYSQIVNDFQKGDIAEGYSVSREKKESFPLTVTSAQKNPTAFYLCASSPMTSGRGFPSYEQYFGPGTRLTVT.

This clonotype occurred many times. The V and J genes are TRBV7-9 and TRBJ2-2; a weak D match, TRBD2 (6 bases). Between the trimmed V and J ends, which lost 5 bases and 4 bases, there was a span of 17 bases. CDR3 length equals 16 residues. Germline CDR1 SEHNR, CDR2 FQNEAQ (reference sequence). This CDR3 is CASSPRRGVGTGELFF. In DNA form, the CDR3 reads TGTGCCAGCAGCCCCCGGCGGGGAGTTGGCACCGGGGAGCTGTTTTTT.

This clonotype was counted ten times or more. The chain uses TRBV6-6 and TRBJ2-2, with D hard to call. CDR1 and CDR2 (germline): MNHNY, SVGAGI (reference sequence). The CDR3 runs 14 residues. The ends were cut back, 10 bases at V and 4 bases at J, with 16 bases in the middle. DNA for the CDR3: TGTGCCACCCAGTGGACGCGAATCACCGGGGAGCTGTTTTTT. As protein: CATQWTRITGELFF.

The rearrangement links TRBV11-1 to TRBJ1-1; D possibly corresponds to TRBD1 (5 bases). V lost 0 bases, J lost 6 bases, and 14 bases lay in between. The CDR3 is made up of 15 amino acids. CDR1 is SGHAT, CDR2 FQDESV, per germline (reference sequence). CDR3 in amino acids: CASSLALRGDAEAFF. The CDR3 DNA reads TGTGCCAGCAGCTTAGCGCTGAGAGGGGACGCTGAAGCTTTCTTT.

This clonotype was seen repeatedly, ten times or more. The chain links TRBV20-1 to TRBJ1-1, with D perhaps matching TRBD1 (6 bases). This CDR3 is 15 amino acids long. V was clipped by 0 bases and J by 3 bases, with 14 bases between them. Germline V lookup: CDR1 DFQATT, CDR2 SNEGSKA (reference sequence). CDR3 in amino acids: CSARDGRGFDTEAFF. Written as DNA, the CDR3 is TGCAGTGCTAGAGACGGCAGGGGATTCGACACTGAAGCTTTCTTT.

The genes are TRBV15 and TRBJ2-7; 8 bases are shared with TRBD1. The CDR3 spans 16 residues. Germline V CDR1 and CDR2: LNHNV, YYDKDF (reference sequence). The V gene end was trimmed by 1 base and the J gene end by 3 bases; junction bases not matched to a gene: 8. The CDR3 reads CATSRVAGQELYEQYF. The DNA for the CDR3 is TGTGCCACCAGCAGAGTTGCGGGACAGGAACTCTACGAGCAGTACTTC.

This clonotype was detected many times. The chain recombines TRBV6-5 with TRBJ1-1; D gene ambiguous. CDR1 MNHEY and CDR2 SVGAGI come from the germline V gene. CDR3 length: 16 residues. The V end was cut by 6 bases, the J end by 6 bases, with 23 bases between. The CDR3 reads CASRQEAGSGFAEAFF. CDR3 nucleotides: TGTGCCAGCAGACAAGAGGCTGGCTCGGGTTTCGCTGAAGCTTTCTTT.

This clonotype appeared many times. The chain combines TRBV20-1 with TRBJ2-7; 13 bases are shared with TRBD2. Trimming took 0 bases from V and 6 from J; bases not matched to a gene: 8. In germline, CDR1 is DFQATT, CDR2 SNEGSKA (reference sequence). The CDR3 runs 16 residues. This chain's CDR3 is CSARDSGLAGSGEQYF. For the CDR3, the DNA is TGCAGTGCTAGAGATTCGGGACTAGCGGGAAGCGGCGAGCAGTACTTC.

The CDR3 region is CASGSIGSYEQYF. The CDR3 DNA reads TGCGCCAGCGGTTCGATAGGGTCCTACGAGCAGTACTTC. The chain joins TRBV5-1 to TRBJ2-7; D unresolved. Germline values: CDR1 SGHRS, CDR2 YFSETQ. CDR3 length equals 13 residues. V shed 7 bases and J shed 1 base, with 12 bases lying between them. Full variable domain (outside the CDR3, taken from reference TRBV5-1 and TRBJ2-7): KAGVTQTPRYLIKTRGQQVTLSCSPISGHRSVSWYQQTPGQGLQFLFEYFSETQRNKGNFPGRFSGRQFSNSRSEMNVSTLELGDSALYLCASGSIGSYEQYFGPGTRLTVT.

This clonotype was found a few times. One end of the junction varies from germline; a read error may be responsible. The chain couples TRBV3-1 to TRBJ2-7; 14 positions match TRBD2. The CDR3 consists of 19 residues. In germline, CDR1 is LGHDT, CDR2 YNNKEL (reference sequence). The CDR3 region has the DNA TGCGCCAGCAGCCAACAGAGGGGGACTAGCGGGAGTCTTTCATACGAGCAGTACTTC. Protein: CASSQQRGTSGSLSYEQYF.

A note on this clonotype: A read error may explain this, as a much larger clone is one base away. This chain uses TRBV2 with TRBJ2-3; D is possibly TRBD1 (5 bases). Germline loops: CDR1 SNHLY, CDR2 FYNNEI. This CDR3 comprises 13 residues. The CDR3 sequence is CASSVLLTDTRYF. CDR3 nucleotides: TGTGCCAGCAGTGTCCTTCTGACAGATACGCGGTATTTT.

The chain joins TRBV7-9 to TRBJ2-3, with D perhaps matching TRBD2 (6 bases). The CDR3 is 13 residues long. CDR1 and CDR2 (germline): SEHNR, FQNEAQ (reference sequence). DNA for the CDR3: TGTGCTAGCGGCAGCTTCCTGGGAGATACGCAGTATTTT. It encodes CASGSFLGDTQYF. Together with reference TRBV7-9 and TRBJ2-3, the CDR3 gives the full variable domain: DTGVSQNPRHKITKRGQNVTFRCDPISEHNRLYWYRQTLGQGPEFLTYFQNEAQLEKSRLLSDRFSAERPKGSFSTLEIQRTEQGDSAMYLCASGSFLGDTQYFGPGTRLTVL.

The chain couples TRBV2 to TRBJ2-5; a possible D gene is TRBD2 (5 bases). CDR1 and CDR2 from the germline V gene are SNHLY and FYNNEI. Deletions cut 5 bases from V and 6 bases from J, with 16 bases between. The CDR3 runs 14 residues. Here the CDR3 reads CASSSEEVAKTQYF. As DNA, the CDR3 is TGTGCCAGCAGTTCAGAGGAGGTAGCCAAGACCCAGTACTTC.

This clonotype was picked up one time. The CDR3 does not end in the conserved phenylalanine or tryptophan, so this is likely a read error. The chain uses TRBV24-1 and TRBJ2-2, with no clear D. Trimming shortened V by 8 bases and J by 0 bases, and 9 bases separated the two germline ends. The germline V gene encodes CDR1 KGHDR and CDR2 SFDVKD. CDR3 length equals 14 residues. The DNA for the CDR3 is TGTGCCACCAAACGGCTCCCGAACACCGGGGAGCTGTTTGTA. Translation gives CATKRLPNTGELFV.

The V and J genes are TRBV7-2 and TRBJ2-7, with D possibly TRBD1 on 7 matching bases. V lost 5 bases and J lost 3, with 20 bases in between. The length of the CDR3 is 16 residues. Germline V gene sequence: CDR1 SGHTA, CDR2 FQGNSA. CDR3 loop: CASSPGGGTDLYEQYF. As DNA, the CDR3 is TGTGCCAGCAGCCCAGGAGGGGGCACGGACCTCTACGAGCAGTACTTC.

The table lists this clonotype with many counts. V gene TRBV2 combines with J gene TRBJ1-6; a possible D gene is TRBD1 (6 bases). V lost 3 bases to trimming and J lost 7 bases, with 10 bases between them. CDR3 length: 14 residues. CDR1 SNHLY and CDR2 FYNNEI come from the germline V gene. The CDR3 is CASSDPGVNSPLHF. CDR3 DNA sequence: TGTGCCAGCAGTGACCCAGGGGTGAATTCACCCCTCCACTTT.

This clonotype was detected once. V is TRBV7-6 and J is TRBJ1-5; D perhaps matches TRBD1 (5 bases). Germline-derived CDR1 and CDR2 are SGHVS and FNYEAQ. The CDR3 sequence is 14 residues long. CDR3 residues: CASFARQPNQPQHF. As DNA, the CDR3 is TGTGCTAGCTTCGCTCGACAGCCCAATCAGCCCCAGCATTTT. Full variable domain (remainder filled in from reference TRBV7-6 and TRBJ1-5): GAGVSQSPRYKVTKRGQDVALRCDPISGHVSLYWYRQALGQGPEFLTYFNYEAQQDKSGLPNDRFSAERPEGSISTLTIQRTEQRDSAMYRCASFARQPNQPQHFGDGTRLSIL.

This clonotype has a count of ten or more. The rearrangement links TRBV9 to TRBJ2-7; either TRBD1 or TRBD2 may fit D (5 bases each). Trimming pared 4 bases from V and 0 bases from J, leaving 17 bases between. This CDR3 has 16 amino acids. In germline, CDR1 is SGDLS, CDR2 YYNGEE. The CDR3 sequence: CASSRGGAGSSYEQYF. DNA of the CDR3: TGTGCCAGCAGCCGGGGTGGAGCAGGGAGCTCCTACGAGCAGTACTTC.

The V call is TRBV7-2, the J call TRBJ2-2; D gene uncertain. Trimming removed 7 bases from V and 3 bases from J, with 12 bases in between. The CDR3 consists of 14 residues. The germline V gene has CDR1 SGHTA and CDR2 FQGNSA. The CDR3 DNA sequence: TGTGCCAGCATGGGGAAGGTGGACACCGGGGAGCTGTTTTTT. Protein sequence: CASMGKVDTGELFF.

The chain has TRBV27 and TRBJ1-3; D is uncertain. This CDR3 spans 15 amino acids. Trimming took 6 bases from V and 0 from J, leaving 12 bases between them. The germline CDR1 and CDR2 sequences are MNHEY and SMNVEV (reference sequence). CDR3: CASSSGGSSGNTIYF. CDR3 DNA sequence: TGTGCCAGCAGCTCCGGAGGGTCCTCTGGAAACACCATATATTTT.

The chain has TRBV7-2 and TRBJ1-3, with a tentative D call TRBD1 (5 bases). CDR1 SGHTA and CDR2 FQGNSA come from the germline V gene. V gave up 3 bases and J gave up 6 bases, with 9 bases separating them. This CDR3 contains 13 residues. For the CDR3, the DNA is TGTGCCAGCAGCTTGGCAGGGAAAAACACCATATATTTT. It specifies CASSLAGKNTIYF.

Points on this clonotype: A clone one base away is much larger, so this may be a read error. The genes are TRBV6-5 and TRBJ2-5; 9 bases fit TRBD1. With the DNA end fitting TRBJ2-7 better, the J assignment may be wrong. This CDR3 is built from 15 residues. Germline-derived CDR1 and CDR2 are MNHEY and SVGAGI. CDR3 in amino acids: CAISYGTGPVYEQYF. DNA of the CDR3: TGTGCCATCAGTTACGGGACAGGGCCTGTCTACGAGCAGTACTTC.

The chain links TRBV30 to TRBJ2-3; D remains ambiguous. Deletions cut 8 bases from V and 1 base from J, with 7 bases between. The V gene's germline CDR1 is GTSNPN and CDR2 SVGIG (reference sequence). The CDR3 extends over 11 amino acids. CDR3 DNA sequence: TGTGCCGTTGTACGCACAGATACGCAGTATTTT. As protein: CAVVRTDTQYF. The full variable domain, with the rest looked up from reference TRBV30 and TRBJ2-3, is SQTIHQWPATLVQPVGSPLSLECTVEGTSNPNLYWYRQAAGRGLQLLFYSVGIGQISSEVPQNLSASRPQDRQFILSSKKLLLSDSGFYLCAVVRTDTQYFGPGTRLTVL.

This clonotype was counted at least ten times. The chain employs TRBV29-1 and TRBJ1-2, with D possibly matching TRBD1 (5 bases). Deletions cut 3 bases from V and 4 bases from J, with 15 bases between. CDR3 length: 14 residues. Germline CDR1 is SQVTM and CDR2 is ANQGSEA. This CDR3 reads CSVELGTVTYGYTF. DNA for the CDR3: TGCAGCGTTGAGCTCGGGACGGTGACCTATGGCTACACCTTC.

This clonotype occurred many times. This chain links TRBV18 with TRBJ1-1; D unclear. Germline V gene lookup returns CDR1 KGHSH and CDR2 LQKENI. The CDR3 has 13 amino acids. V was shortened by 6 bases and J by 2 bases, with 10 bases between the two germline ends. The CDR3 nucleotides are TGTGCCAGCTCCGAATCCCTCAACACTGAAGCTTTCTTT. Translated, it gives CASSESLNTEAFF. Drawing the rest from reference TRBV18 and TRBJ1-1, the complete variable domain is NAGVMQNPRHLVRRRGQEARLRCSPMKGHSHVYWYRQLPEEGLKFMVYLQKENIIDESGMPKERFSAEFPKEGPSILRIQQVVRGDSAAYFCASSESLNTEAFFGQGTRLTVV.

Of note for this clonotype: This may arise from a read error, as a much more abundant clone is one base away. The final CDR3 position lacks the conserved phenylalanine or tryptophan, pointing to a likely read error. The CDR3 reads CASSPVAGISAEAFI. In DNA form, the CDR3 reads TGTGCCAGCAGCCCCGTTGCGGGTATATCTGCTGAAGCTTTCATT. The rearrangement uses TRBV14 and TRBJ1-1, with D unresolved. The CDR3 runs 15 residues. CDR1 SGHDN and CDR2 FVKESK come from the germline V gene. Between the trimmed V and J ends, which lost 4 bases and 6 bases, there was a span of 18 bases.